The source of this T cell receptor beta chain is a study of blood T cell repertoires in COVID-19. Study at large: Samples of COVID-19 (acute and convalescent) were obtained from the United States, Italy and Spain. PBMCs, B-cell-depleted T cells, or T cells were the source of the cDNA or gDNA that made up the material.

Original handling: Counts of nucleated cells, estimated from reference gene primer amplification, were obtained. Only in-frame clones appear in the TCRdb table, and some are missing; sequencing was by immunoSEQ multiplex PCR. From that table come the V and J calls and clone size; the DNA was used to work out D and trimming. This sample has 300,000 to 450,000 clones, with approximately 89% found just once. A few counts support this clone. The identical CDR3 is also encoded by other nucleotide sequences in the sample. Patients at the Seattle site were enrolled during active infection and followed longitudinally. V was trimmed by 3 bases and J by 5 bases, leaving 10 bases between them. CDR3 length: 14 residues. CDR1 is SNHLY, CDR2 FYNNEI, per germline.

V is TRBV2 and J is TRBJ1-4; D ambiguous. Sequencing used peripheral blood. The clonotype comes from a woman aged 60-70 years with COVID-19, enrolled during active disease. The CDR3 DNA sequence: TGTGCCAGCAGTGACTCTCAAGAGAATGAAAAACTGTTTTTT. It encodes CASSDSQENEKLFF. Full variable domain (missing parts from reference TRBV2 and TRBJ1-4): EPEVTQTPSHQVTQMGQEVILRCVPISNHLYFYWYRQILGQKVEFLVSFYNNEISEKSEIFDDQFSVERPDGSNFTLKIRSTKLEDSAMYFCASSDSQENEKLFFGSGTQLSVL.